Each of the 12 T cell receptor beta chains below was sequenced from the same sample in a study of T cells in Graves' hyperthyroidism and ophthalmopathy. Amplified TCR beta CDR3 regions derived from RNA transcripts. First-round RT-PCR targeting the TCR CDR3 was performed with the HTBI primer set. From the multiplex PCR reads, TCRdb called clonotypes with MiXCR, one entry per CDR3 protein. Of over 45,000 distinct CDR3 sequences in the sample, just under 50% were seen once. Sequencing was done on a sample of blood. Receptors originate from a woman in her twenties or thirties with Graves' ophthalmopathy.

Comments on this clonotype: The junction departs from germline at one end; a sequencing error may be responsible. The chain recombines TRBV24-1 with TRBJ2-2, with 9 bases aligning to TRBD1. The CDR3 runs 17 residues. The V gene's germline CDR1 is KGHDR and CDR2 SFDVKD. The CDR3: CATSQLTGGAGAGELLF. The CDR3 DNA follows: TGTGCCACCAGTCAGCTAACAGGGGGCGCGGGCGCCGGGGAGCTGTTATTT.

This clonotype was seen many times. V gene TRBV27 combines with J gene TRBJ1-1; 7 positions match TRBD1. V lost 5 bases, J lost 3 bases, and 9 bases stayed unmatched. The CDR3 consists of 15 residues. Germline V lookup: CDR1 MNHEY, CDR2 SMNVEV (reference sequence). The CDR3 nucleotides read TGTGCCAGCAGTGAGCGAGGGGGCAGAGACACTGAAGCTTTCTTT. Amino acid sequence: CASSERGGRDTEAFF.

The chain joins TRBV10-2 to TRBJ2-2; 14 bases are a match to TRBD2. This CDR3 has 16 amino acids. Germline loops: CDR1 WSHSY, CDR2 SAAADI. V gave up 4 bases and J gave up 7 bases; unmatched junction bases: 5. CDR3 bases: TGCGCCAGCAGTGCGACTAGCGGGAGGGTCTGCGGGGAGCTGTTTTTT. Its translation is CASSATSGRVCGELFF.

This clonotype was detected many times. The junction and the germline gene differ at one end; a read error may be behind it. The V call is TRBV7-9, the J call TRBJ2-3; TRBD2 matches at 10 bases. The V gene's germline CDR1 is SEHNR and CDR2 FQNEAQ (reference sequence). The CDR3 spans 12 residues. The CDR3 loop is CASSPLAGGGDF. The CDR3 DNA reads TGTGCCAGCAGCCCGTTAGCGGGAGGAGGGGATTTT.

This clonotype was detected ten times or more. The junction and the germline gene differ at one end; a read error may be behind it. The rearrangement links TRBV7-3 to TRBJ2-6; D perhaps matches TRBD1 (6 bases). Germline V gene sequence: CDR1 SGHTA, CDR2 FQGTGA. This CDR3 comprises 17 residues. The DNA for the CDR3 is TGTGCCAGCAGCCTAACCGGGACACAGTCTGGGGCCAACGTCCTGACTTTC. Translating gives CASSLTGTQSGANVLTF.

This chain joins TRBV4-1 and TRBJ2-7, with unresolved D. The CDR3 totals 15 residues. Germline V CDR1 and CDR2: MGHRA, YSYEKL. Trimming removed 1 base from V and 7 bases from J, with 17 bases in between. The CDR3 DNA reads TGCGCCAGCAGCCAAGTACAGTCGAACACCGGGGAGCAGTACTTC. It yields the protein CASSQVQSNTGEQYF.

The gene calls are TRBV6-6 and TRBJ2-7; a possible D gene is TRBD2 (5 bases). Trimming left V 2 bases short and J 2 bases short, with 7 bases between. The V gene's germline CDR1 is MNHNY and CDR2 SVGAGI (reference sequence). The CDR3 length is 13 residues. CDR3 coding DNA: TGTGCCAGCAGTTACGGGAGAACCTACGAGCAGTACTTC. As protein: CASSYGRTYEQYF.

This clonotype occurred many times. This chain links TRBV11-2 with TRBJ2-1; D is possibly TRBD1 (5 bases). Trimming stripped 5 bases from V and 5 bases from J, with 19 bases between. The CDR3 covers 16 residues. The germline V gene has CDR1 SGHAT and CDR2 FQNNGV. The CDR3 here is CASSPSVRVVHNEQFF. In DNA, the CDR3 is TGTGCCAGCAGCCCGTCAGTCAGGGTTGTCCACAATGAGCAGTTCTTC. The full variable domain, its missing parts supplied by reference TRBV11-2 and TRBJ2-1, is EAGVAQSPRYKIIEKRQSVAFWCNPISGHATLYWYQQILGQGPKLLIQFQNNGVVDDSQLPKDRFSAERLKGVDSTLKIQPAKLEDSAVYLCASSPSVRVVHNEQFFGPGTRLTVL.

This CDR3 reads CASRRSTGFSGNTIYF. For the CDR3, the DNA is TGTGCCAGCAGACGTTCGACAGGATTCTCTGGAAACACCATATATTTT. The chain is built from TRBV13 and TRBJ1-3; D perhaps matches TRBD1 (6 bases). This CDR3 spans 16 amino acids. Germline CDR1 reads PRHDT; CDR2 reads FYEKMQ (reference sequence). Trimming removed 6 bases from V and 0 bases from J, with 15 bases in between.

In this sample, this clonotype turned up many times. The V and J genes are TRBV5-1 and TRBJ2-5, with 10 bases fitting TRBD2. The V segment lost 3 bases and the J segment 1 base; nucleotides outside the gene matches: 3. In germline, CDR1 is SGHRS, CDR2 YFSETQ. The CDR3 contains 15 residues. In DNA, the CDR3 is TGCGCCAGCAGCTCCGTAGCGGGAGGCCAAGAGACCCAGTACTTC. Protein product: CASSSVAGGQETQYF.

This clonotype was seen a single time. This CDR3 is CASRDRTISGNTIYF. CDR3 nucleotide sequence: TGTGCCAGCAGGGACAGAACCATCTCTGGAAACACCATATATTTT. J is TRBJ1-3 and V is TRBV2; maybe TRBD1 (6 bases). The CDR3 sequence is 15 residues long. With 6 bases removed from V and 0 bases from J, the gap between germline ends came to 12 bases. Germline CDR1 SNHLY, CDR2 FYNNEI.

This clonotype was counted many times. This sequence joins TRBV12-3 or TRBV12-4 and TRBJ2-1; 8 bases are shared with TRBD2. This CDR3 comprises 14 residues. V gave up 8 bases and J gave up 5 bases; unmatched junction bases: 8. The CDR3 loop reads CASSMTGGHNEQFF. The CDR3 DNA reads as TGTGCCAGCTCTATGACGGGAGGGCACAATGAGCAGTTCTTC.